This TCR beta chain is from a study of regulatory T cells in long-lasting Graves disease. Study-level findings and limits: More public clonotypes were shared by persistent patients (about 3,000) than by new patients (roughly 1,000). Accuracy could have been hurt by small sample size.

In germline, CDR1 is GTSNPN, CDR2 SVGIG (reference sequence). The ends lost 2 bases at V and 7 bases at J; junction bases unmatched: 6. This CDR3 has 14 residues. Time point given: newly diagnosed GD, antithyroid drugs for less than 3 months. Extracted RNA from PBMCs served as the source of the TCR library. Libraries of TCR beta came from iRepertoire HTBI primers plus Arm-PCR of CDR3 regions. In TCRdb, the multiplex PCR reads were re-called with MiXCR into one record per CDR3 protein. The sample lists approximately 470,000 distinct CDR3 sequences; under 20% were seen once. This clonotype was recorded many times. Its cognate antigen is unknown. These data also formed part of another study, on T cells in Graves' hyperthyroidism and ophthalmopathy. According to that study: On the basis of clinical symptoms, serum thyroxine and TRAb, thyroid ultrasound and orbital computed tomography, diagnoses were made.

The sequence was collected from a man aged 40-50 years with Graves disease. V is TRBV30 and J is TRBJ1-5; 9 nucleotides match TRBD1. This specimen consisted of peripheral blood mononuclear cells (PBMCs), obtained at new diagnosis, from a patient treated with antithyroid drugs. The CDR3 nucleotides are TGTGCCTGGAGTACGGGACAGGGACGCCAGCCCCAGCATTTT. Its translation is CAWSTGQGRQPQHF.